Here is one T cell receptor (beta chain) with its context. No antigen is known for it. The sample originates from a study of OX40 agonist ivuxolimab in advanced cancers. CDR1 MDHEN and CDR2 SYDVKM come from the germline V gene. V was cut by 6 bases and J by 1 base, with 10 bases left in between. The CDR3 has 14 residues. This table comes from immunoSEQ multiplex PCR, and its TCRdb copy is limited to in-frame clones, with some not included. The data contain roughly 86,000 clones, 90% to 95% of them singletons. The study's findings and limits: Clonal expansion in partial responders at 0.1-3.0 mg/kg ranked among the lowest.

The source material was CD4+ or CD8+ T cells sorted from blood, sampled in a trial of the OX40 agonist ivuxolimab. The sequence was obtained from an adult with an advanced solid tumor such as melanoma, head and neck, liver or kidney cancer. This sequence joins TRBV28 and TRBJ1-5; D might be TRBD1 (6 bases). The CDR3 DNA sequence: TGTGCCAGCAGCTTAGGACAGAGCAATCAGCCCCAGCATTTT. It encodes CASSLGQSNQPQHF.